Below, one T cell receptor (beta chain) is given with its context. Its cognate antigen is unknown. The sample's time point: week 5, during vaccination. The content of each vaccine dose was 300 ug of mutant IDH1 20-mer peptide, and topical imiquimod accompanied it. The record originates from a study of a mutant IDH1 vaccine in newly diagnosed glioma. On the study more broadly: Investigators started vaccination 4-6 weeks after radiotherapy alone, or with temozolomide cycles. Every participant had undergone radiotherapy, temozolomide, or both before, and most underwent both. Treated patients comprised around 60% males and 37.5% females, mean age about 43 years. Points from the study as a whole: Pseudoprogression appeared independent of alterations in top peripheral clonotypes.

Sequencing was performed with immunoSEQ multiplex PCR; in TCRdb, only in-frame clones are kept and a portion is missing. The sample carries over 35,000 clones, just over 90% recorded once. Deletions cut 5 bases from V and 3 bases from J, with 11 bases between. The CDR3 totals 14 residues. Germline V lookup: CDR1 PRHDT, CDR2 FYEKMQ (reference sequence). This material consisted of PBMCs, taken from a glioma patient whose treatment included an IDH1 peptide vaccine. This sequence joins TRBV13 and TRBJ2-1; TRBD1 is a possible D gene (5 bases). This receptor was obtained from a man in his forties or fifties with glioma. The CDR3 reads CASSLGRVYNEQFF. As DNA, the CDR3 is TGTGCCAGCAGCCTGGGGCGAGTCTACAATGAGCAGTTCTTC.